This TCR beta chain stems from a study of blood T cell repertoires in COVID-19. Authors' processing steps: How many nucleated cells were present was estimated from reference gene primer amplification. TCRdb's copy holds only in-frame clones and misses some; the assay was immunoSEQ multiplex PCR. Clone size and V and J calls were adopted from that table, with D and trimming inferred from the DNA. The sample yields roughly 260,000 clones, about four fifths seen once. Participants were aged about 18 to 90 years from about 25 US areas. Cohorts were based on clinical histories the participants reported. Germline values: CDR1 SEHNR, CDR2 FQNEAQ (reference sequence). With V trimmed by 6 bases and J by 3 bases, 11 bases remained unmatched. The CDR3 is 16 residues long.

The clonotype was recovered from a woman aged 40 to 50 who had been exposed to COVID-19. Sequencing used PBMCs or T cells enriched from blood (not recorded which). V gene TRBV7-9 combines with J gene TRBJ1-1, with TRBD1 identical over 9 bases. CDR3 amino acids: CASSTGTGWGDTEAFF. The CDR3, as DNA: TGTGCCAGCAGTACCGGGACAGGGTGGGGTGACACTGAAGCTTTCTTT.